A selection of T cell receptor beta chains follows, all from one sample in a study of PD-L1 blockade in urothelial cancer. Data came from immunoSEQ multiplex PCR; TCRdb stores just in-frame clones and leaves some out. The data contain 60,000 to 70,000 clones, approximately 81% of them singletons. Sequencing was performed on PBMCs, taken around atezolizumab (anti-PD-L1) treatment. These receptors originate from a man between 65 and 79 years old with urothelial cancer. Each CDR3 is given without its conserved first and last residue. Each record gives: CDR3 protein, V gene, CDR3 length, J gene.

ASSLRFGQFSYEQY | TRBV6-5 | 14 | TRBJ2-7
ASSEHGKVGTQNYGYT | TRBV6-1 | 16 | TRBJ1-2
ASSLAMGGNEQY | TRBV5-1 | 12 | TRBJ2-7
ATSRGSYNEQF | TRBV15 | 11 | TRBJ2-1
ASSLGTGAYSNQPQH | TRBV5-1 | 15 | TRBJ1-5
ASSQRAGGGLYEQY | TRBV4-1 | 14 | TRBJ2-7
ASSEESLTGELF | TRBV2 | 12 | TRBJ2-2
ASSRNTGELF | TRBV6-5 | 10 | TRBJ2-2
AWRVEQGILGGYT | TRBV30 | 13 | TRBJ1-2
ASSGGQGRHRELF | TRBV5-1 | 13 | TRBJ2-2
ASSFRLAGVVDTQY | TRBV7-2 | 14 | TRBJ2-3
ASSPTGSGGDYGYT | TRBV19 | 14 | TRBJ1-2
ASSYASGSSPEQF | TRBV7-2 | 13 | TRBJ2-1
ASSSTPGQGRYAEAF | TRBV11-2 | 15 | TRBJ1-1
SVGEGGAGELF | TRBV29-1 | 11 | TRBJ2-2
ASSVSGTSVGTQY | TRBV9 | 13 | TRBJ2-5
ASSWALGNEQF | TRBV6-6 | 11 | TRBJ2-1
AISALAGDGEQY | TRBV10-3 | 12 | TRBJ2-7
ASRGLLGTDTQY | TRBV5-1 | 12 | TRBJ2-3
ASSFGAGRDEQF | TRBV28 | 12 | TRBJ2-1
ASSPVDRVGGETQY | TRBV5-1 | 14 | TRBJ2-5
ASSSIAGSYNEQF | TRBV6-5 | 13 | TRBJ2-1
ASTLARYTEAF | TRBV19 | 11 | TRBJ1-1
AIEGPSGQETQY | TRBV6-4 | 12 | TRBJ2-5
ASIDPGQGVNTEAF | TRBV5-8 | 14 | TRBJ1-1
AWTGTSGNNEQF | TRBV30 | 12 | TRBJ2-1
AISVQKSPVTGVGELF | TRBV10-3 | 16 | TRBJ2-2
ASSLSSGNTGELF | TRBV5-4 | 13 | TRBJ2-2
ASSLEKRGYQETQY | TRBV5-4 | 14 | TRBJ2-5
ASSQEEPSAEQY | TRBV4-1 | 12 | TRBJ2-7
ASSPDTNTGELF | TRBV18 | 12 | TRBJ2-2
ASSRDIYGYT | TRBV25-1 | 10 | TRBJ1-2
SVDGTAAF | TRBV20-1 | 8 | TRBJ1-1
ASSVGLAGRYEQY | TRBV5-6 | 13 | TRBJ2-7
ASSLDMGNTEAF | TRBV5-5 | 12 | TRBJ1-1
SLTQGYNTDTQY | TRBV29-1 | 12 | TRBJ2-3
ASSGLYEQY | TRBV25-1 | 9 | TRBJ2-7
ASSNLGTRNEQF | TRBV27 | 12 | TRBJ2-1
ASSELAGGSDTQY | TRBV6-1 | 13 | TRBJ2-3
ASSFTGTGGDAF | TRBV7-3 | 12 | TRBJ1-1
ASSRDYLTDTQY | TRBV9 | 12 | TRBJ2-3
ASSQSGQGSGNTIY | TRBV7-9 | 14 | TRBJ1-3
ASSNSAGGYQETQY | TRBV18 | 14 | TRBJ2-5
ASSRSGRGDTQY | TRBV18 | 12 | TRBJ2-3
ASSLSLRRYRQQF | TRBV11-2 | 13 | TRBJ2-1
AWISGSSYNEQF | TRBV30 | 12 | TRBJ2-1
ASSLGTGGTYEQY | TRBV11-3 | 13 | TRBJ2-7
ASSLGEGGYT | TRBV28 | 10 | TRBJ1-2
AISKSTGNYEQY | TRBV10-3 | 12 | TRBJ2-7
ASSAITGVGLGTQY | TRBV6-1 | 14 | TRBJ2-5
ASSRKGNYGYT | TRBV5-8 | 11 | TRBJ1-2